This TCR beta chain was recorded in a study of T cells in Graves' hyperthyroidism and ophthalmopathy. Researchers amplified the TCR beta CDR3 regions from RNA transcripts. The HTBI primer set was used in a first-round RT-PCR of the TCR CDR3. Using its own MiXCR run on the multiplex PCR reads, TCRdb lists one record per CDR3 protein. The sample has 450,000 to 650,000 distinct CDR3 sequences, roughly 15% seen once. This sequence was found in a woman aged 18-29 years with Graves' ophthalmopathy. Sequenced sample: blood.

CDR3 protein: CASSERWASGGKDTQYF. CDR3 coding DNA: TGTGCCAGCAGTGAACGGTGGGCTAGCGGGGGGAAAGATACGCAGTATTTT. This chain joins TRBV6-1 and TRBJ2-3; the match to TRBD2 covers 11 bases. V dropped 2 bases and J dropped 5; count of bases not matched to a gene: 9. Looked up from germline, CDR1 is MNHNS and CDR2 is SASEGT. This CDR3 is built from 17 residues.